The clone carrying this TCR beta chain was detected many times. The junction departs from germline at one end; a sequencing error may be responsible. The second PCR ran roughly 7 to 12 cycles with a sample-barcoded 5' primer and J-beta primers. TCRdb re-called the 5' RACE reads with MiXCR, one entry per CDR3 protein. The sample has 800,000 to 950,000 distinct CDR3 sequences; approximately 32% are singletons. The data originate from a study of blood T cells in healthy people across ages. From germline, CDR1 is SSHAT and CDR2 FNYEAQ (reference sequence). This CDR3 comprises 14 residues. Ranging in age from about 6 to 95, the donors were healthy Caucasian individuals from Russia. In addition, the sample was reused for a study of T cells of mothers and their children. That paper adds: Donors were three healthy Caucasian mothers and their six children. Every microgram of extracted RNA entered cDNA synthesis, around 1.4 ug per 15 ul. Sequencing returned over 9 million TCR beta CDR3 reads per mother and around 3 million per child.

This TCR was sampled from a woman aged 35 to 49 in good health. The chain joins TRBV7-7 to TRBJ2-5; D may be TRBD1 or TRBD2 (5 bases each). Sequencing was done on a sample of blood. The CDR3 here is CASSLSLGTETQYF. In nucleotides, the CDR3 is TGTGCTAGCAGCCTTAGCCTGGGGACAGAGACCCAGTACTTC.